These T cell receptor beta chains were read from a single sample in a study of blood T cells in healthy people across ages. TCRdb fed the 5' RACE reads into MiXCR, producing one record per CDR3 protein. The table records about 1.6 million distinct CDR3 sequences, almost 35% of them present only once. The sample comprised blood. The receptors stem from a woman in her 30s in good health. The CDR3 runs from the conserved cysteine through the conserved F or W. A D gene is named only where the DNA matches it firmly. The size of a clone is reported for some rows only, either as once, few or many, or as a class for expanded clones.

CDR3aa: CASSPLWETQYF; CDR3nt: TGTGCCAGCAGCCCCCTATGGGAGACCCAGTACTTC; v_gene: TRBV13; j_gene: TRBJ2-5; d_gene: NA; abundance: few
CDR3aa: CASSQRVNNEQFF; CDR3nt: TGTGCCAGCAGCCAGCGGGTGAACAATGAGCAGTTCTTC; v_gene: TRBV2; j_gene: TRBJ2-1; d_gene: NA; abundance: NA
CDR3aa: CSARDGGPTEAFF; CDR3nt: TGCAGTGCTAGAGATGGGGGTCCCACTGAAGCTTTCTTT; v_gene: TRBV20-1; j_gene: TRBJ1-1; d_gene: NA; abundance: NA
CDR3aa: CSARTLALRDTQYF; CDR3nt: TGCAGTGCTAGAACACTAGCTTTACGGGATACGCAGTATTTT; v_gene: TRBV20-1; j_gene: TRBJ2-3; d_gene: NA; abundance: few
CDR3aa: CASSEENEYEQYF; CDR3nt: TGTGCCAGCAGCGAGGAGAACGAATACGAGCAGTACTTC; v_gene: TRBV9; j_gene: TRBJ2-7; d_gene: NA; abundance: NA
CDR3aa: CASSGGLAGRTYEQYF; CDR3nt: TGCGCCAGCAGCGGGGGACTAGCGGGGCGGACCTACGAGCAGTACTTC; v_gene: TRBV4-1; j_gene: TRBJ2-7; d_gene: TRBD2; abundance: few
CDR3aa: CASSTGSGTDTQYF; CDR3nt: TGTGCCAGTTCCACAGGGTCAGGAACAGATACGCAGTATTTT; v_gene: TRBV28; j_gene: TRBJ2-3; d_gene: NA; abundance: NA
CDR3aa: CASSLDFAVAQFF; CDR3nt: TGTGCCAGCAGCTTAGATTTCGCCGTTGCGCAGTTCTTC; v_gene: TRBV7-8; j_gene: TRBJ2-1; d_gene: NA; abundance: few
CDR3aa: CVSSRLQGEKLFF; CDR3nt: TGTGTCAGCAGTCGTCTGCAAGGCGAAAAACTGTTTTTT; v_gene: TRBV4-2; j_gene: TRBJ1-4; d_gene: NA; abundance: NA
CDR3aa: CASTLAASGGAETDTQYF; CDR3nt: TGTGCCAGCACCCTGGCGGCTAGCGGGGGGGCGGAAACAGATACGCAGTATTTT; v_gene: TRBV5-6; j_gene: TRBJ2-3; d_gene: TRBD2; abundance: NA
CDR3aa: CASSYRGQGYEQYF; CDR3nt: TGTGCCAGCAGTTACAGGGGACAGGGTTACGAGCAGTACTTC; v_gene: TRBV6-2/TRBV6-3; j_gene: TRBJ2-7; d_gene: TRBD1; abundance: NA
CDR3aa: CASSLQGLLTGELFF; CDR3nt: TGCGCCAGCAGCTTACAGGGGCTGCTCACCGGGGAGCTGTTTTTT; v_gene: TRBV5-1; j_gene: TRBJ2-2; d_gene: TRBD1; abundance: once
CDR3aa: CSALHGGRTDTQYF; CDR3nt: TGCAGTGCTTTACACGGGGGACGCACAGATACGCAGTATTTT; v_gene: TRBV20-1; j_gene: TRBJ2-3; d_gene: NA; abundance: NA
CDR3aa: CAWNLGPDTQYF; CDR3nt: TGTGCCTGGAACCTGGGGCCAGATACGCAGTATTTT; v_gene: TRBV30; j_gene: TRBJ2-3; d_gene: NA; abundance: few
CDR3aa: CASSYSLASYEQYF; CDR3nt: TGTGCCAGCAGTTATTCACTAGCGAGCTACGAGCAGTACTTC; v_gene: TRBV7-3; j_gene: TRBJ2-7; d_gene: TRBD2; abundance: few
CDR3aa: CATTNTEAFF; CDR3nt: TGTGCCACTACGAACACTGAAGCTTTCTTT; v_gene: TRBV27; j_gene: TRBJ1-1; d_gene: NA; abundance: NA
CDR3aa: CRGKGAGNSPLHF; CDR3nt: TGCAGGGGAAAGGGGGCCGGGAATTCACCCCTCCACTTT; v_gene: TRBV20-1; j_gene: TRBJ1-6; d_gene: TRBD1; abundance: few